This T cell receptor (beta chain) appears in the sequencing data of a study of Ad26.COV2.S vaccination and SARS-CoV-2 variants (dated by TCRdb to the early 2020s). Some background on the complete study: Donors in the vaccine arm were drawn from COV1001, a multicentre, randomized, double-blind, placebo-controlled phase I-IIa trial testing Ad26.COV2.S in healthy adults. Sequencing of the TCRbeta repertoire served to evaluate the specificity and breadth of SARS-CoV-2-reactive T cell receptors following Ad26.COV2.S vaccination. Ad26.COV2.S was given intramuscularly at 5x10^10 or 1x10^11 viral particles, as a single shot or as two shots 56 days apart. The TCR-sequenced set comprised about 30 samples: about 19 Ad26.COV2.S vaccine recipients, 5 placebo recipients and 8 SARS-CoV-2 convalescent individuals. Throughout the experiments and outcome assessment, investigators stayed blinded to trial group allocation. Trial participants were randomized into five groups of five, in which low-dose or high-dose Ad26.COV2.S was given once or twice, or placebo was given on both occasions. Findings and caveats that apply to the study as a whole: Spike-specific TCR breadth was higher in Ad26.COV2.S recipients than in placebo recipients (P = 0.0014). The study was not powered to compare responses between vaccine doses or regimens. Vaccine and placebo recipients had comparable non-spike TCR breadth, which fits with the vaccine containing only spike. After vaccination, spike-specific CD8+ and CD4+ T cell responses were reported to show substantial breadth. According to the authors, total T cell responses may have been underestimated by the TCR breadth and depth analyses.

TCRbeta CDR3 regions were sequenced with the immunoSEQ Assay. After extraction, genomic DNA underwent amplification by bias-controlled multiplex PCR, followed by high-throughput sequencing. Turning to the authors' computational methods: To quantify the absolute abundance of every unique TCRbeta CDR3 region, sequences were collapsed and filtered. T cell fraction was estimated by normalizing TCRbeta template counts to usable DNA, which was measured by amplifying reference genes present in all nucleated cells. Repertoire TCRs were annotated as SARS-CoV-2-specific by exact matching of V gene, CDR3 amino acid sequence and J gene to a known reactive TCR set. The reference SARS-CoV-2 TCR set came from MIRA and was filtered for enrichment in COVID-19-positive ImmuneCODE repertoires, removing public or cross-reactive TCRs. Drawing on the MIRA antigens, annotated TCRs were analysed further at the level of specific ORF or position within ORF. Depth was the summed frequency of annotated unique rearrangements, while breadth was defined as annotated unique rearrangements over total unique productive rearrangements. Two-sided Wilcoxon rank-sum tests were applied when comparing TCR breadth between groups. TCRdb obtained this table from immuneACCESS and retained in-frame rearrangements with V and J assigned. These tables miss some clones; where compared with another copy, unresolved V genes account for less than half of the shortfall, and the remainder is unexplained. V and J calls and clone size come straight from that table; D and trimming were deduced from the DNA. Counted in this sample were more than 400,000 clones; 90% of them appeared once. The top ten hold under 4.5% of the sample.

The sample's treatment or condition label, in plain terms: about 20 received Ad26.COV2.S at low or high dose, single or two shots; 5 received placebo; per-sample allocation not given. For vaccine and placebo recipients, the sequenced repertoires came from samples collected on day 63 after the first injection. In Cohort 1b, roughly 25 adults aged 18-55 years were enrolled at a single site in Boston, USA, between 29 July and 7 August 2020. Ad26.COV2.S consisted of a replication-incompetent adenovirus type 26 vector by which a prefusion-stabilized SARS-CoV-2 spike protein from the original Wuhan strain was expressed. As encoded in the germline V gene (reference sequence), CDR1 is MNHEY while CDR2 is SMNVEV. V loses 6 bases at its end and J loses 13 bases; junction bases beyond the gene matches: 13. From the cysteine up to the phenylalanine, the CDR3 has a length of 14 residues. This entry keeps only the CDR3 DNA: 42 bases, framed from base 1.

Comment on this clone: Its antigen target is currently unknown. The input lacks base qualities; no much larger clone sits a single base away.

The V and J segments used are TRBV27 and TRBJ2-2, with TRBD1 identical over 8 junction bases. Specimen: peripheral blood, collected in a trial of Ad26.COV2.S vaccine versus placebo. The receptor comes from a person between 18 and 59 years old who received the Ad26.COV2.S COVID-19 vaccine or a placebo. The CDR3: CASSLQGERRGLFF. DNA sequence: TGTGCCAGCAGCCTACAGGGGGAGCGCCGTGGGCTGTTTTTT.